Listed here are 20 T cell receptor beta chains from one sample, sequenced in a study of blood T cell repertoires in COVID-19. Profiling relied on immunoSEQ multiplex PCR, and the TCRdb table lists in-frame clones only, not all of them. The data contain roughly 49,000 clones, 85% to 95% of them singletons. Sequencing input: peripheral blood. Source of these receptors: a man in his 60s with COVID-19, enrolled during active disease.

This rearrangement joins TRBV5-4 to TRBJ2-3, with D perhaps matching TRBD2 (5 bases). Trimming shortened V by 1 base and J by 3 bases, and 15 bases separated the two germline ends. This CDR3 is 16 amino acids long. Germline V gene data show CDR1 as SGHNT and CDR2 as YYREEE (reference sequence). CDR3 sequence: CASSLFIWEKTDTQYF. The CDR3 DNA sequence: TGTGCCAGCAGCTTGTTTATTTGGGAGAAAACAGATACGCAGTATTTT.

This sequence joins TRBV19 and TRBJ2-7; 8 bases map to TRBD1. The CDR3 sequence is 14 residues long. V shed 4 bases and J 4 bases; nucleotides not matched to a gene: 6. CDR1 LNHDA and CDR2 SQIVND come from the germline V gene (reference sequence). CDR3 residues: CASSTGQGFYEQYF. For the CDR3, the DNA is TGTGCCAGTAGTACTGGACAGGGATTTTACGAGCAGTACTTC.

CDR3 protein: CSVDPSGRGADTQYF. Here the CDR3 DNA reads TGCAGCGTTGACCCTAGCGGGAGAGGGGCAGATACGCAGTATTTT. The chain couples TRBV29-1 to TRBJ2-3; 10 bases are shared with TRBD2. The CDR3 has 15 residues. The germline V gene encodes CDR1 SQVTM and CDR2 ANQGSEA. Unmatched junction bases numbered 7, after V lost 3 bases and J lost 4 bases.

The chain joins TRBV21-1 to TRBJ1-5; no DNA check was done on the table's D call, TRBD1. TRBV21-1 is annotated as a pseudogene. The CDR3 spans 16 residues. CDR3 sequence (DNA): TGTGCCAGCAGCGTAATCGGACAGGGCTCCGATCAGCCCCAGCATTTT. Its protein product is CASSVIGQGSDQPQHF.

The count of this clone is one. CDR3 in amino acids: CAIRREDRNTEAFF. CDR3 in DNA: TGTGCCATCAGGCGGGAGGACAGAAACACTGAAGCTTTCTTT. The V and J genes are TRBV10-3 and TRBJ1-1; D perhaps matches TRBD1 (6 bases). This CDR3 comprises 14 residues. Germline V gives CDR1 ENHRY, CDR2 SYGVKD. V lost 6 bases and J lost 2, with 13 bases in between.

The rearrangement joins TRBV29-1 to TRBJ1-2; D gene unclear. CDR3 length equals 12 residues. Germline CDR1 and CDR2: SQVTM and ANQGSEA. Trimming cost V 6 bases and J 8 bases, with 16 bases left between them. The CDR3 protein is CSVVSGGRGYTF. In DNA form, the CDR3 reads TGCAGCGTAGTCTCCGGAGGGAGAGGCTACACCTTC.

This chain joins TRBV3-1 (or the pseudogene TRBV3-2) and TRBJ1-2; 12 bases map to TRBD1. The J segment lost 9 bases and the V segment lost 2 bases, leaving 13 bases of the junction unmatched. Looked up from germline, CDR1 is LGHDT and CDR2 is YNNKEL (reference sequence). The CDR3 is 17 amino acids. Written as DNA, the CDR3 is TGTGCCAGCAGCCAACACCCGCTCCGGGACAGGGGGCCTAGCTACACCTTC. As protein: CASSQHPLRDRGPSYTF.

The V gene is TRBV28, the J gene TRBJ2-7; maybe TRBD2 (6 bases). The CDR3 extends over 14 amino acids. CDR1 and CDR2 from the germline V gene are MDHEN and SYDVKM. Trimming removed 7 bases at V and 7 bases at J, with 20 bases between. The CDR3 DNA follows: TGTGCCAGCATCGACGGTAGCGGCCCTGGGGAGCAGTACTTC. This translates into CASIDGSGPGEQYF. Using reference TRBV28 and TRBJ2-7 for the parts outside the CDR3, the full variable domain is DVKVTQSSRYLVKRTGEKVFLECVQDMDHENMFWYRQDPGLGLRLIYFSYDVKMKEKGDIPEGYSVSREKKERFSLILESASTNQTSMYLCASIDGSGPGEQYFGPGTRLTVT.

This clone was recorded once. The J gene is TRBJ2-7, the V gene TRBV6-1; weak D call: TRBD1 (6 bases). Trimming left V 2 bases short and J 2 bases short, with 13 bases between. The CDR3 is made up of 15 amino acids. Germline CDR1 is MNHNS and CDR2 is SASEGT. This chain's CDR3 is CASSETGTFPYEQYF. The CDR3, as DNA: TGTGCCAGCAGTGAAACCGGGACATTTCCCTACGAGCAGTACTTC.

The CDR3 region is CASSLGRERTKNIQYF. CDR3 nucleotides: TGTGCCAGCAGCTTAGGGCGGGAGAGAACCAAAAACATTCAGTACTTC. This chain connects TRBV5-4 to TRBJ2-4, with 7 positions matching TRBD2. The CDR3 covers 16 residues. CDR1 is SGHNT and CDR2 is YYREEE in the germline V gene (reference sequence). Trimming removed 2 bases from V and 2 bases from J; junction bases left unmatched: 7.

J is TRBJ1-5 and V is TRBV20-1; the match to TRBD1 covers 10 bases. Per the germline V gene, CDR1 is DFQATT and CDR2 is SNEGSKA (reference sequence). The CDR3 spans 15 residues. The V segment lost 3 bases and the J segment 6 bases; nucleotides outside the gene matches: 8. CDR3 loop: CSASMGQGSPQPQHF. DNA of the CDR3: TGCAGTGCTAGTATGGGACAGGGGTCCCCTCAGCCCCAGCATTTT.

The V call is TRBV19, the J call TRBJ2-7, with D perhaps matching TRBD1 (6 bases). The V end was cut by 3 bases, the J end by 4 bases, with 16 bases between. Germline V CDR1 and CDR2: LNHDA, SQIVND (reference sequence). CDR3 length equals 15 residues. DNA of the CDR3: TGTGCCAGTAGTATCCTGGTCGGGCAGGGGTACGAGCAGTACTTC. It specifies CASSILVGQGYEQYF. Full variable domain (outside the CDR3, taken from reference TRBV19 and TRBJ2-7): DGGITQSPKYLFRKEGQNVTLSCEQNLNHDAMYWYRQDPGQGLRLIYYSQIVNDFQKGDIAEGYSVSREKKESFPLTVTSAQKNPTAFYLCASSILVGQGYEQYFGPGTRLTVT.

The rearrangement joins TRBV28 to TRBJ2-2, with 9 positions matching TRBD2. The CDR3 length is 17 residues. With 2 bases clipped from V and 3 bases from J, the junction kept 7 bases outside the gene matches. Germline CDR1 is MDHEN and CDR2 is SYDVKM. The CDR3 reads CASSLIPTSGYTGELFF. CDR3 nucleotides: TGTGCCAGCAGTTTAATCCCGACTAGCGGCTACACCGGGGAGCTGTTTTTT. Drawing the rest from reference TRBV28 and TRBJ2-2, the complete variable domain is DVKVTQSSRYLVKRTGEKVFLECVQDMDHENMFWYRQDPGLGLRLIYFSYDVKMKEKGDIPEGYSVSREKKERFSLILESASTNQTSMYLCASSLIPTSGYTGELFFGEGSRLTVL.

This chain connects TRBV19 to TRBJ1-1; 9 nucleotides align to TRBD1. The CDR3 totals 15 residues. Germline V gene data show CDR1 as LNHDA and CDR2 as SQIVND (reference sequence). The ends lost 5 bases at V and 5 bases at J; junction bases unmatched: 9. For the CDR3, the DNA is TGTGCCAGTAGTCCCGGGGGGACAGGGCAAACTGAAGCTTTCTTT. Amino acids: CASSPGGTGQTEAFF.

Here the CDR3 DNA reads TGTGCCACTCGCCGGGAGGGAGACACCGGGGAGCTGTTTTTT. This translates into CATRREGDTGELFF. The rearrangement joins TRBV10-3 to TRBJ2-2; 8 nucleotides line up with TRBD2. This CDR3 comprises 14 residues. Germline trimming cut 10 bases from V and 3 bases from J; bases unmatched to any gene: 7. Germline loops: CDR1 ENHRY, CDR2 SYGVKD.

This chain uses TRBV4-3 with TRBJ2-2; D may be TRBD1 (5 bases). V lost 0 bases, J lost 4 bases, and 9 bases lay in between. The CDR3 contains 15 residues. Germline CDR1 and CDR2: LGHNA and YSLEER. In DNA, the CDR3 is TGCGCCAGCAGCCAAGATAGCAGGGCCACCGGGGAGCTGTTTTTT. It encodes CASSQDSRATGELFF.

V and J are TRBV5-5 and TRBJ1-2; the D is unclear. Looked up from germline, CDR1 is SGHKS and CDR2 is YYEKEE (reference sequence). V lost 1 base to trimming and J lost 10 bases, with 14 bases between them. The CDR3 loop spans 13 amino acids. CDR3 region: CASSLRSMELYTF. The CDR3 region has the DNA TGTGCCAGCAGCTTGCGGTCAATGGAGCTCTACACCTTC.

V and J are TRBV12-3 or TRBV12-4 and TRBJ2-7, with D possibly matching TRBD1 (6 bases). The CDR3 length is 12 residues. With 5 bases removed from V and 2 bases from J, the gap between germline ends came to 7 bases. CDR3 loop: CASSRDTYEQYF. In nucleotides, the CDR3 is TGTGCCAGCAGTCGGGACACCTACGAGCAGTACTTC.

The V and J genes are TRBV4-1 and TRBJ2-5; TRBD1 agrees at 9 bases. The V gene's germline CDR1 is MGHRA and CDR2 YSYEKL. V was pared by 4 bases and J by 0 bases, with 6 bases of the junction left unmatched. The CDR3 consists of 16 residues. Written as DNA, the CDR3 is TGCGCCAGCAGCCCGGGACAGGGCCCGTACCAAGAGACCCAGTACTTC. This encodes CASSPGQGPYQETQYF.

This chain links TRBV2 with TRBJ2-7, with a possible D match to TRBD1 (8 bases). This CDR3 spans 15 amino acids. Germline lookup yields CDR1 SNHLY and CDR2 FYNNEI. The V end lost 7 bases, the J end lost 2 bases, and 18 bases lay between the germline ends. The CDR3 reads CASTRGGQATYEQYF. The CDR3 DNA sequence: TGTGCCAGCACCCGCGGGGGACAGGCTACCTACGAGCAGTACTTC. The variable domain in full, with the rest retrieved from reference TRBV2 and TRBJ2-7, is EPEVTQTPSHQVTQMGQEVILRCVPISNHLYFYWYRQILGQKVEFLVSFYNNEISEKSEIFDDQFSVERPDGSNFTLKIRSTKLEDSAMYFCASTRGGQATYEQYFGPGTRLTVT.